The present T cell receptor (beta chain) was sequenced within a study of blood T cell repertoires in COVID-19. Study at large: Donors in the United States, Italy and Spain gave samples during acute or convalescent COVID-19. PBMCs, B-cell-depleted T cells, or T cells provided the cDNA or gDNA that made up the material.

The CDR3 runs 15 residues. Per the original methods: Nucleated cell counts were estimated from reference gene primer amplification. Sequenced by immunoSEQ multiplex PCR; TCRdb stores in-frame clones only, minus some. V, J and clone size are those of that table, while D and trimming were read from the DNA. The repertoire holds 90,000 to 120,000 clones, with around 66% as singletons. Sequencing input: peripheral blood. The chain links TRBV21-1 to TRBJ1-1. TRBV21-1 is termed a pseudogene. This sequence originates from a man older than 75 with acute or convalescent COVID-19. DNA for the CDR3: TGTGCCAGCAAAAGCTCCAGGGGAGGGCGGACTGAAGCTTTCTTT. This encodes CASKSSRGGRTEAFF.